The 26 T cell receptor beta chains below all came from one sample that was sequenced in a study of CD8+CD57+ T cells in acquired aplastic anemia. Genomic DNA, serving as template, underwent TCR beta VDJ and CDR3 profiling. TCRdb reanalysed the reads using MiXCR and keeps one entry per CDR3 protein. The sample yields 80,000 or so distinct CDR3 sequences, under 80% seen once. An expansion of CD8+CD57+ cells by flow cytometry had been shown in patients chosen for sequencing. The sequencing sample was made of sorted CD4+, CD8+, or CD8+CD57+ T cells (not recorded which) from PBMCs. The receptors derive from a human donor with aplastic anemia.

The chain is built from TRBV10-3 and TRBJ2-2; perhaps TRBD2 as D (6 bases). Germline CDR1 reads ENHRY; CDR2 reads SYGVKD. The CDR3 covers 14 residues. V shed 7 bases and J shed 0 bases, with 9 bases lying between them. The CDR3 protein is CAIKLAANTGELFF. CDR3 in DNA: TGTGCCATCAAATTAGCGGCGAACACCGGGGAGCTGTTTTTT.

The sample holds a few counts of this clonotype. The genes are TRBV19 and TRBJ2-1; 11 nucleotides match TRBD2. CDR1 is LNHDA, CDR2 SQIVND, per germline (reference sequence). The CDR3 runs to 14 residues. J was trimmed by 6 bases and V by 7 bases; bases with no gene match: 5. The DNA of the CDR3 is TGTGCCAGTAAGCTAGCGGGGGGCCTCAATGAGCAGTTCTTC. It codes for CASKLAGGLNEQFF.

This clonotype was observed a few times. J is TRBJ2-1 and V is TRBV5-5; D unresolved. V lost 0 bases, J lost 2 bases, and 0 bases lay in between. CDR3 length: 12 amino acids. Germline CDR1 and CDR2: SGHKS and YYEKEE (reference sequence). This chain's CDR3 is CASSLAYNEQFF. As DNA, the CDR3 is TGTGCCAGCAGCTTGGCCTACAATGAGCAGTTCTTC.

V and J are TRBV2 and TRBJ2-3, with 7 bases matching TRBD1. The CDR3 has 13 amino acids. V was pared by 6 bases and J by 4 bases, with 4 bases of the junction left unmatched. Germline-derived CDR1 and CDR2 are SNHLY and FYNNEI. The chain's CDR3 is CASRYRGPDTQYF. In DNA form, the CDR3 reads TGTGCCAGCAGATACAGGGGTCCAGATACGCAGTATTTT.

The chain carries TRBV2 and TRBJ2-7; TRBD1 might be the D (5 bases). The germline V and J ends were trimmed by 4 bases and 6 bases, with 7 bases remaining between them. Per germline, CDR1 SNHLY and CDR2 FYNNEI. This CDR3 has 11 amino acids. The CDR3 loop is CASSGGREQYF. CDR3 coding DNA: TGTGCCAGCAGTGGGGGCCGCGAGCAGTACTTC.

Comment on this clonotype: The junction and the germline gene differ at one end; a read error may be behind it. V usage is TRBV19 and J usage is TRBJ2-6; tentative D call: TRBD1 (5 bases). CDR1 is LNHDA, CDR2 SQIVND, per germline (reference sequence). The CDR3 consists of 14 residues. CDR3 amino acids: CASSSGSGANILTF. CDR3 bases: TGTGCCAGCAGCTCGGGCTCTGGGGCCAACATCCTGACTTTC.

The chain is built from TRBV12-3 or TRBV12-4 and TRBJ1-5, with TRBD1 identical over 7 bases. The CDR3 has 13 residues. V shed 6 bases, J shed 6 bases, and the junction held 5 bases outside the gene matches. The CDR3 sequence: CASSKTGIQPQHF. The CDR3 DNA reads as TGTGCCAGCAGCAAGACAGGGATTCAGCCCCAGCATTTT.

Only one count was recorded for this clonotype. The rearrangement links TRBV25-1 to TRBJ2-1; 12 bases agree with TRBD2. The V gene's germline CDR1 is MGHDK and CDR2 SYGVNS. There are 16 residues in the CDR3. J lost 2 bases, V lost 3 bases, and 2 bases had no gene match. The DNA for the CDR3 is TGTGCCAGCAGTGACAGACTAGCGGGAGCCTACAATGAGCAGTTCTTC. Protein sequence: CASSDRLAGAYNEQFF. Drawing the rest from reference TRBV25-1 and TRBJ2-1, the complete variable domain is EADIYQTPRYLVIGTGKKITLECSQTMGHDKMYWYQQDPGMELHLIHYSYGVNSTEKGDLSSESTVSRIRTEHFPLTLESARPSHTSQYLCASSDRLAGAYNEQFFGPGTRLTVL.

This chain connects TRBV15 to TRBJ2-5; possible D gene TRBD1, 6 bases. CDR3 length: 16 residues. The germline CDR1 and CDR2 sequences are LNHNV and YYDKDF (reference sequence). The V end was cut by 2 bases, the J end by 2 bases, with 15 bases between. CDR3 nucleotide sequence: TGTGCCACCAGCAGACAACTCCGGACAGAGCAAGAGACCCAGTACTTC. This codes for CATSRQLRTEQETQYF. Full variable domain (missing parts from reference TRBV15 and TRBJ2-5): DAMVIQNPRYQVTQFGKPVTLSCSQTLNHNVMYWYQQKSSQAPKLLFHYYDKDFNNEADTPDNFQSRRPNTSFCFLDIRSPGLGDTAMYLCATSRQLRTEQETQYFGPGTRLLVL.

This chain's CDR3 is CASMPGELFF. The CDR3 DNA follows: TGTGCCAGTATGCCCGGGGAGCTGTTTTTT. The chain recombines TRBV19 with TRBJ2-2, with D uncertain. Between the trimmed V and J ends, which lost 7 bases and 6 bases, there was a span of 3 bases. Germline CDR1 is LNHDA and CDR2 is SQIVND (reference sequence). The CDR3 runs 10 residues.

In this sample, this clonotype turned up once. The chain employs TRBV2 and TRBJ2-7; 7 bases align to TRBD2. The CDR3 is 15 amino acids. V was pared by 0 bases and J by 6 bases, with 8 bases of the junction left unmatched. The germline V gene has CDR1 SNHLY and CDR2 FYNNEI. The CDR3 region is CASSEARFQRGEQYF. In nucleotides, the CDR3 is TGTGCCAGCAGTGAAGCGCGGTTCCAGCGGGGCGAGCAGTACTTC.

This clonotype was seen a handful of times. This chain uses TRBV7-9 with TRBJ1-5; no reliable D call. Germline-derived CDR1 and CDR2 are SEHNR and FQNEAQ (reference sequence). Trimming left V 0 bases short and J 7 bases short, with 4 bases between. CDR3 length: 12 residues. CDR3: CASSLAPQPQHF. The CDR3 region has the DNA TGTGCCAGCAGCTTAGCCCCCCAGCCCCAGCATTTT.

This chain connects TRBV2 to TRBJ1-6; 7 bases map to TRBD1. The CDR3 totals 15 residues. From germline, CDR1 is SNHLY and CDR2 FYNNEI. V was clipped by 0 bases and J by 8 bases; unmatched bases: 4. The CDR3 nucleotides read TGTGCCAGCAGTGAAGCGAGAGGGGGCGATTCACCCCTCCACTTT. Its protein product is CASSEARGGDSPLHF.

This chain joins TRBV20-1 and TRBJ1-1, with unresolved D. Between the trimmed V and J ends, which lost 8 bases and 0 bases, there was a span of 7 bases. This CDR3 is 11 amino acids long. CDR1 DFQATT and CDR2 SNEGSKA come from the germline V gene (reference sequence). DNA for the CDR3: TGCAGTTCGCATCTGAACACTGAAGCTTTCTTT. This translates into CSSHLNTEAFF.

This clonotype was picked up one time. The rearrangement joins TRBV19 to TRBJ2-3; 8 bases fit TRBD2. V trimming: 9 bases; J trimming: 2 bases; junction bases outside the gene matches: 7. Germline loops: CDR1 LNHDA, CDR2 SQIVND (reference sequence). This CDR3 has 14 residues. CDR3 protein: CASRLAGYTDTQYF. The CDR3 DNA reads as TGTGCCAGCAGATTAGCGGGGTACACAGATACGCAGTATTTT.

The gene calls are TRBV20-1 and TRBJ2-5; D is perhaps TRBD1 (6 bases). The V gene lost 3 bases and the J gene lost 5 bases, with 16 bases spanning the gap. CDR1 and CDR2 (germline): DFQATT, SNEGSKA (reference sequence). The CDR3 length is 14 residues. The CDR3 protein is CSARIRLGAETQYF. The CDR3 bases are TGCAGTGCTAGGATCCGACTGGGGGCCGAGACCCAGTACTTC.

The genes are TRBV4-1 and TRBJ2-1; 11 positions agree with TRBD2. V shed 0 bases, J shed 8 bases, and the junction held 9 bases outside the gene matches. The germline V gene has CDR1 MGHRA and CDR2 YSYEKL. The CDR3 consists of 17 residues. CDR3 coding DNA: TGCGCCAGCAGCCAAGATACCCTTAGCGGGGGGGCCCATGAGCAGTTCTTC. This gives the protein CASSQDTLSGGAHEQFF.

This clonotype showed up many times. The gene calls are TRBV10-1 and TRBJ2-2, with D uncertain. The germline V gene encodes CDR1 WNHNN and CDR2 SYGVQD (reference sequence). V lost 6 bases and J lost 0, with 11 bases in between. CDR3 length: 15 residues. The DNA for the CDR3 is TGCGCCAGCAGGTCCGGAAGCGCGAACACCGGGGAGCTGTTTTTT. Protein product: CASRSGSANTGELFF.

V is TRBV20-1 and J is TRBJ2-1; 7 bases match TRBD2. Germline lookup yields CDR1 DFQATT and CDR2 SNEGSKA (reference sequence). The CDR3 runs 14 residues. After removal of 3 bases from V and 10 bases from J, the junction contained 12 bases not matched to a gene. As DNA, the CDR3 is TGCAGTGCTAGGGGAGGGGAGGGCGTAGGGGAGCAGTTCTTC. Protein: CSARGGEGVGEQFF.

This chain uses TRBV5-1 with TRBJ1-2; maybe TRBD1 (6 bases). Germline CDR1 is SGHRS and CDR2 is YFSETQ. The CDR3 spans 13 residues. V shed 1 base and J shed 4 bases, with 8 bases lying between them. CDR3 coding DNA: TGCGCCAGCAGCTTGATGGACAGCTATGGCTACACCTTC. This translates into CASSLMDSYGYTF.

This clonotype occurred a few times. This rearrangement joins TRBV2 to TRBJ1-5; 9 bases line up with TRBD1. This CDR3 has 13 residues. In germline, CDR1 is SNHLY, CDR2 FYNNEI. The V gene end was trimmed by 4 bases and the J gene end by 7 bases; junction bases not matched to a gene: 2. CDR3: CASSAGQGQPQHF. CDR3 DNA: TGTGCCAGCAGTGCAGGACAGGGGCAGCCCCAGCATTTT.

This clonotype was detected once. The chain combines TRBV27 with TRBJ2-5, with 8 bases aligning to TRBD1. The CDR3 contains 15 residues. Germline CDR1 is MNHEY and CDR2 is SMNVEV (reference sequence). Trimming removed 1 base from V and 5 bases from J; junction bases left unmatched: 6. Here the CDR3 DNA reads TGTGCCAGCAGTTTATACCAACAGGGGGTGGAGACCCAGTACTTC. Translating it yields CASSLYQQGVETQYF.

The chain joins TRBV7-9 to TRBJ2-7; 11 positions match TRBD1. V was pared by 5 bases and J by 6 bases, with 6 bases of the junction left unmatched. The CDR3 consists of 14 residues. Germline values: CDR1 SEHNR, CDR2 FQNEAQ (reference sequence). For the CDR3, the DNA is TGTGCCAGCAGCCCCGGGACAGGGGGTGGCGAGCAGTACTTC. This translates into CASSPGTGGGEQYF. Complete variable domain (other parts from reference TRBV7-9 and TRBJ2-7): DTGVSQNPRHKITKRGQNVTFRCDPISEHNRLYWYRQTLGQGPEFLTYFQNEAQLEKSRLLSDRFSAERPKGSFSTLEIQRTEQGDSAMYLCASSPGTGGGEQYFGPGTRLTVT.

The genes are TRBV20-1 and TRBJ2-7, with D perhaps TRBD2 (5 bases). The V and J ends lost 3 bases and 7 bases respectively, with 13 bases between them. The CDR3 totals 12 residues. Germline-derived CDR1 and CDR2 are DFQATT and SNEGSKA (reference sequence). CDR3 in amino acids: CSASLGVGEQYF. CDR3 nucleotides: TGCAGTGCTAGCCTCGGGGTTGGGGAGCAGTACTTC.

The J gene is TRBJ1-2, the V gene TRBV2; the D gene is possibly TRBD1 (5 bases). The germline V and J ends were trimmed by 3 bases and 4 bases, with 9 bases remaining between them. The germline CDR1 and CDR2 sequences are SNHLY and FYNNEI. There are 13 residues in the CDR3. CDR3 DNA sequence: TGTGCCAGCAGTGACGAAGGGGTCTATGGCTACACCTTC. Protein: CASSDEGVYGYTF.

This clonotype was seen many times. The CDR3 protein is CASRGPYEQYF. The DNA for the CDR3 is TGTGCTAGTCGGGGGCCCTACGAGCAGTACTTC. The genes are TRBV12-5 and TRBJ2-7, with D perhaps TRBD1 or TRBD2 (6 bases each). Trimming left V 8 bases short and J 2 bases short, with 7 bases between. Germline CDR1 reads LGHNT; CDR2 reads FRNRAP. This CDR3 region has 11 residues.